This is a list of T cell receptor beta chains from one sample in a study of long-term antiretroviral therapy in people with HIV. The method was immunoSEQ multiplex PCR; TCRdb's version includes in-frame clones alone and lacks a portion of them. The sample carries 25,000 to 35,000 clones, 91% recorded once. The sequencing here drew on unsorted PBMCs, taken 3.1 years after starting antiretroviral therapy. These receptors all stem from a man in his late teens or twenties with HIV. Each CDR3 is given without its conserved first and last residue. The order of the fields is V gene, CDR3 protein.

v_gene: TRBV9
CDR3aa: ASSDRTDTEAF

v_gene: TRBV6-1
CDR3aa: ASTSGGGGYT

v_gene: TRBV5-4
CDR3aa: ASSLEGHVNTEAF

v_gene: TRBV19
CDR3aa: ASSTKTGTSSGNQPQH

v_gene: TRBV4-1
CDR3aa: ASSQEGLAGINEQF

v_gene: TRBV18
CDR3aa: ASSQGLDTQY

v_gene: TRBV18
CDR3aa: ASSPRDSDTEAF

v_gene: TRBV7-8
CDR3aa: ASSPYGYEQY

v_gene: TRBV7-9
CDR3aa: ASSSVGGIGDSEQY

v_gene: TRBV18
CDR3aa: ASSPEVAGAGGVYNEQF

v_gene: TRBV9
CDR3aa: ASSVSGVLPNYEQY

v_gene: TRBV7-6
CDR3aa: ASSLVSTGGANGELF